One sample yielded the 13 T cell receptor beta chains listed below, sequenced in a study of blood T cell repertoires in COVID-19. The table came from immunoSEQ multiplex PCR; TCRdb's copy has only in-frame clones and leaves some out. The data contain 100,000 to 150,000 clones, 65% to 80% of them singletons. Specimen: peripheral blood. The origin of the receptors is a human donor with acute or convalescent COVID-19. The donor label of this sample is uncertain.

This chain uses TRBV2 with TRBJ2-7, with 7 bases aligning to TRBD1. CDR1 and CDR2 (germline): SNHLY, FYNNEI. The V gene end was trimmed by 6 bases and the J gene end by 3 bases; junction bases not matched to a gene: 14. This CDR3 comprises 16 residues. The CDR3 sequence is CASRKNRGDYYYEQYV. The CDR3 coding sequence is TGTGCCAGCAGGAAAAACAGGGGCGACTACTACTACGAGCAGTACGTC.

This CDR3 is CASSLSGNTEAFF. The CDR3 nucleotides are TGTGCCAGCAGCTTAAGCGGTAACACTGAAGCTTTCTTT. The gene calls are TRBV14 and TRBJ1-1, with D hard to call. V was clipped by 5 bases and J by 2 bases, with 9 bases between them. The CDR3 consists of 13 residues. Looked up from germline, CDR1 is SGHDN and CDR2 is FVKESK.

The chain links TRBV11-2 to TRBJ2-3, with a weak D call TRBD2 (5 bases). Per germline, CDR1 SGHAT and CDR2 FQNNGV. CDR3 size: 13 residues. The V end was cut by 0 bases, the J end by 6 bases, with 7 bases between. CDR3 nucleotide sequence: TGTGCCAGCAGCTTAGACCCGGGGGATACGCAGTATTTT. This sequence encodes CASSLDPGDTQYF.

V and J are TRBV11-2 and TRBJ1-1, with D unclear. The CDR3 consists of 15 residues. Per germline, CDR1 SGHAT and CDR2 FQNNGV. Trimming removed 5 bases at V and 10 bases at J, with 23 bases between. CDR3 DNA: TGTGCCAGCAGCCCCCCCCGGAGAAAACCCTTCGGAGCTTTCTTT. Translated, it gives CASSPPRRKPFGAFF.

J is TRBJ2-1 and V is TRBV2; 9 nucleotides line up with TRBD1. The V gene's germline CDR1 is SNHLY and CDR2 FYNNEI. Trimming at V came to 6 bases and at J to 4 bases, leaving 7 bases not matched to a gene. The CDR3 consists of 15 residues. The CDR3 coding sequence is TGTGCCAGCAGACCCGGGACAGGGATGTACAATGAGCAGTTCTTC. It codes for CASRPGTGMYNEQFF.

The CDR3 sequence: CATSDPGQGNTEAFF. The CDR3 DNA is TGTGCCACCAGTGACCCGGGACAGGGTAACACTGAAGCTTTCTTT. This chain uses TRBV24-1 with TRBJ1-1, with 9 bases aligning to TRBD1. The germline V gene has CDR1 KGHDR and CDR2 SFDVKD. The trim removed 4 bases at V and 2 bases at J, leaving 4 bases unmatched. The CDR3 is 15 amino acids.

The gene calls are TRBV5-4 and TRBJ1-2; no reliable D call. CDR1 and CDR2 (germline): SGHNT, YYREEE (reference sequence). There are 13 residues in the CDR3. Deletions cut 0 bases from V and 8 bases from J, with 11 bases between. The CDR3 DNA is TGTGCCAGCAGCTTGGGCCAAGTACTCGGCTACACCTTC. Encoded protein: CASSLGQVLGYTF.

The V call is TRBV5-6, the J call TRBJ1-1; TRBD1 aligns across 8 bases. Germline lookup yields CDR1 SGHDT and CDR2 YYEEEE. The V gene end was trimmed by 9 bases and the J gene end by 6 bases; junction bases not matched to a gene: 10. The CDR3 runs 13 residues. The CDR3 DNA is TGTGCCACCAGGATACAGGGGGGCGCTGAAGCTTTCTTT. Its protein product is CATRIQGGAEAFF.

The rearrangement links TRBV6-5 to TRBJ1-2, with D unresolved. The CDR3 extends over 13 amino acids. Trimming cost V 6 bases and J 7 bases, with 15 bases left between them. Germline V gene lookup returns CDR1 MNHEY and CDR2 SVGAGI. CDR3 nucleotide sequence: TGTGCCAGCAGACCGGGAGGTTACCCTGGCTACACCTTC. Translated: CASRPGGYPGYTF.

The rearrangement links TRBV6-5 to TRBJ1-1; a possible D gene is TRBD1 (5 bases). The CDR3 loop spans 15 amino acids. Germline CDR1 is MNHEY and CDR2 is SVGAGI. The V and J ends lost 4 bases and 0 bases respectively, with 12 bases between them. The CDR3 sequence is CASSFGGSMNTEAFF. Written as DNA, the CDR3 is TGTGCCAGCAGTTTCGGGGGAAGCATGAACACTGAAGCTTTCTTT.

V gene TRBV7-9 combines with J gene TRBJ2-1; D may be TRBD1 (5 bases). Deletions cut 2 bases from V and 8 bases from J, with 10 bases between. The CDR3 consists of 13 residues. Germline-derived CDR1 and CDR2 are SEHNR and FQNEAQ (reference sequence). The CDR3 loop reads CASSLLVGHEQFF. DNA for the CDR3: TGTGCCAGCAGCTTATTAGTGGGGCATGAGCAGTTCTTC. Supplemented by reference TRBV7-9 and TRBJ2-1, the full variable domain reads DTGVSQNPRHKITKRGQNVTFRCDPISEHNRLYWYRQTLGQGPEFLTYFQNEAQLEKSRLLSDRFSAERPKGSFSTLEIQRTEQGDSAMYLCASSLLVGHEQFFGPGTRLTVL.

The V gene is TRBV18, the J gene TRBJ2-1; D remains unclear. V was trimmed by 3 bases and J by 3 bases, leaving 6 bases between them. This CDR3 contains 13 residues. Per the germline V gene, CDR1 is KGHSH and CDR2 is LQKENI. The CDR3 DNA follows: TGTGCCAGCTCACCCAACAGCTACAATGAGCAGTTCTTC. It encodes CASSPNSYNEQFF.

This clone was picked up a small number of times. J is TRBJ1-3 and V is TRBV7-2, with 7 bases that match TRBD1. V lost 5 bases and J lost 4; bases outside the gene matches: 5. Germline V lookup: CDR1 SGHTA, CDR2 FQGNSA. This CDR3 spans 14 amino acids. The CDR3 loop is CASSTGTVGNTIYF. CDR3 nucleotides: TGTGCCAGCAGCACGGGGACAGTCGGAAACACCATATATTTT.